The T cell receptor (beta chain) described here comes from a study of blood T cell repertoires in COVID-19. Study-wide context: Samples representing acute and convalescent COVID-19 were sourced from the United States, Italy and Spain.

In the authors' workflow: Reference gene primer amplification in the assay estimated nucleated cell counts. Using immunoSEQ multiplex PCR, the repertoire was profiled, and TCRdb retains in-frame clones only, with some absent. V, J and clone size reflect that table, while D and trimming were determined from the DNA. The repertoire holds under 200,000 clones, 86% seen once, with almost 1% in the top ten. Germline V gene sequence: CDR1 LNHDA, CDR2 SQIVND (reference sequence). The V segment lost 5 bases and the J segment 9 bases; nucleotides outside the gene matches: 13. The CDR3 extends over 16 amino acids.

Sequences were obtained from peripheral blood. The rearrangement uses TRBV19 and TRBJ2-1, with TRBD1 matching 10 bases. This receptor was identified in a young man with acute or convalescent COVID-19. The CDR3 bases are TGTGCCAGTAGTTCAACAGACAGGGGGCAAATTGGTGAGCAGTTCTTC. Translating gives CASSSTDRGQIGEQFF.